The 17 T cell receptor beta chains listed next were all sequenced from one sample in a study of T cells in Graves' hyperthyroidism and ophthalmopathy (dated by TCRdb to about 2019). Library preparation employed multiplex PCR. Sequenced using an Illumina HiSeq 2000. Amplification of TCR beta CDR3 regions was carried out from RNA transcripts. The first round of RT-PCR for the TCR CDR3 was performed with the HTBI primer set and the Qiagen OneStep RT-PCR kit. The public reads were run again by TCRdb, first through fastp at Q25 and then through MiXCR, and only productive beta chains were kept. Identical CDR3 proteins give one entry, which carries the most common genes and DNA. For this sample there are about 520,000 distinct CDR3 sequences; approximately 25% appear just once. Roughly 10% of the sample rests with the top ten. The sequenced sample consisted of blood. The receptors shown here come from a woman aged 30 to 39 with Graves' ophthalmopathy.

CDR3 coding DNA: TGTGCCAGCAGTTCTGACGGGACCTCCTACGAGCAGTACTTC. It encodes CASSSDGTSYEQYF. The rearrangement joins TRBV2 to TRBJ2-7; D might be TRBD1 or TRBD2, each matching 5 bases. CDR1 is SNHLY and CDR2 is FYNNEI in the germline V gene. This CDR3 contains 14 residues. V lost 5 bases and J lost 0, with 11 bases in between.

In this sample, this clonotype turned up many times. This sequence joins TRBV10-1 and TRBJ2-1; the match to TRBD1 covers 7 bases. CDR3 size: 13 residues. Germline V gives CDR1 WNHNN, CDR2 SYGVQD (reference sequence). J was trimmed by 8 bases and V by 6 bases; bases with no gene match: 7. CDR3 amino acids: CASRWTGRDEQFF. CDR3 nucleotide sequence: TGCGCCAGCAGATGGACAGGTAGGGATGAGCAGTTCTTC.

The chain is built from TRBV29-1 and TRBJ2-5, with D possibly called TRBD1 or TRBD2 (6 bases each). The germline V gene has CDR1 SQVTM and CDR2 ANQGSEA. The V gene lost 4 bases and the J gene lost 10 bases, with 10 bases spanning the gap. The length of the CDR3 is 10 residues. CDR3 coding DNA: TGCAGCGTTGCCGAGGGGGGCCAGTACTTC. This gives the protein CSVAEGGQYF.

This clonotype was recorded many times. This chain connects TRBV7-2 to TRBJ2-7; a weak D match, TRBD1 (5 bases). Trimming cost V 3 bases and J 3 bases, with 12 bases left between them. This CDR3 has 14 amino acids. Germline loops: CDR1 SGHTA, CDR2 FQGNSA. CDR3 bases: TGTGCCAGCAGCTTTACCCAGGGCGGCTACGAGCAGTACTTC. As protein: CASSFTQGGYEQYF.

The chain is built from TRBV12-3 or TRBV12-4 and TRBJ2-7, with 11 bases that match TRBD2. The CDR3 runs to 14 residues. Trimming at V came to 7 bases and at J to 4 bases, leaving 6 bases not matched to a gene. CDR3 in amino acids: CASTSLAGGYEQYF. As DNA, the CDR3 is TGTGCCAGCACTTCCCTAGCGGGAGGATACGAGCAGTACTTC.

This clonotype came up many times. The chain uses TRBV27 and TRBJ2-5; TRBD2 is a possible D gene (6 bases). Trimming shortened V by 0 bases and J by 9 bases, and 14 bases separated the two germline ends. This CDR3 has 14 residues. Germline CDR1 MNHEY, CDR2 SMNVEV (reference sequence). The CDR3 DNA reads TGTGCCAGCAGTTTATCGAAGGGGACGGGGGCCCAGTACTTC. Its translation: CASSLSKGTGAQYF.

The chain has TRBV11-2 and TRBJ2-3; 8 nucleotides match TRBD2. The junction had 8 bases not matched to a gene; V was cut back by 1 base and J by 2 bases. CDR3 length equals 17 residues. Germline loops: CDR1 SGHAT, CDR2 FQNNGV. CDR3 amino acids: CASSLVGGSGDTDTQYF. The CDR3 DNA reads as TGTGCCAGCAGCTTAGTGGGAGGTAGCGGGGACACAGATACGCAGTATTTT. The full variable domain, completed using reference TRBV11-2 and TRBJ2-3, is EAGVAQSPRYKIIEKRQSVAFWCNPISGHATLYWYQQILGQGPKLLIQFQNNGVVDDSQLPKDRFSAERLKGVDSTLKIQPAKLEDSAVYLCASSLVGGSGDTDTQYFGPGTRLTVL.

V is TRBV18 and J is TRBJ1-5, with 9 positions matching TRBD1. This CDR3 is 16 amino acids long. Losses at the gene ends were 3 bases for V and 6 bases for J; bases not matched to a gene: 9. Germline V CDR1 and CDR2: KGHSH, LQKENI. CDR3 protein: CASSPNWGQGIQPQHF. DNA of the CDR3: TGTGCCAGCTCACCCAATTGGGGACAGGGTATTCAGCCCCAGCATTTT. The full variable domain, its missing parts supplied by reference TRBV18 and TRBJ1-5, is NAGVMQNPRHLVRRRGQEARLRCSPMKGHSHVYWYRQLPEEGLKFMVYLQKENIIDESGMPKERFSAEFPKEGPSILRIQQVVRGDSAAYFCASSPNWGQGIQPQHFGDGTRLSIL.

In its sample, this clonotype was seen a few times. V and J are TRBV12-3 or TRBV12-4 and TRBJ2-6; no definite D call. V gave up 8 bases and J gave up 0 bases, with 8 bases separating them. The CDR3 sequence is 14 residues long. CDR3 sequence reads: CASSEISGANVLTF. As DNA, the CDR3 is TGTGCCAGCTCCGAGATCTCTGGGGCCAACGTCCTGACTTTC.

This clonotype was counted ten times or more. The gene calls are TRBV7-8 and TRBJ2-7, with D perhaps matching TRBD2 (5 bases). The V gene lost 5 bases and the J gene lost 1 base, with 18 bases spanning the gap. CDR3 length: 16 residues. Germline V CDR1 and CDR2: SGHVS, FQNEAQ. The CDR3 nucleotides read TGTGCCAGCAGCCCCCCACTCGTAGCGCCTTCCTACGAGCAGTACTTC. It yields the protein CASSPPLVAPSYEQYF. Drawing the rest from reference TRBV7-8 and TRBJ2-7, the complete variable domain is GAGVSQSPRYKVAKRGQDVALRCDPISGHVSLFWYQQALGQGPEFLTYFQNEAQLDKSGLPSDRFFAERPEGSVSTLKIQRTQQEDSAVYLCASSPPLVAPSYEQYFGPGTRLTVT.

This clonotype was recorded many times. J is TRBJ2-7 and V is TRBV6-9; the match to TRBD1 covers 9 bases. CDR3 size: 14 residues. V dropped 10 bases and J dropped 3; count of bases not matched to a gene: 10. The germline V gene has CDR1 MNHGY and CDR2 SVAAGI. In DNA, the CDR3 is TGTGCCAAAAGGGGGGGACAGGGACGCTACGAGCAGTACTTC. Protein sequence: CAKRGGQGRYEQYF.

This clonotype was recorded many times. The V call is TRBV9, the J call TRBJ1-2; possibly TRBD1 for D (5 bases). The CDR3 totals 16 residues. V was shortened by 1 base and J by 8 bases, with 21 bases between the two germline ends. Germline V lookup: CDR1 SGDLS, CDR2 YYNGEE. The CDR3 here is CASSVFQGPLGRGYTF. CDR3 bases: TGTGCCAGCAGCGTATTCCAGGGACCCCTAGGGCGGGGCTACACCTTC.

This clonotype was recorded a few times. The chain employs TRBV6-1 and TRBJ1-3; no clear D gene. Between the trimmed V and J ends, which lost 3 bases and 0 bases, there was a span of 9 bases. This CDR3 is 15 amino acids long. The germline gives CDR1 MNHNS, CDR2 SASEGT. For the CDR3, the DNA is TGTGCCAGCAGTGAGGTGGCTCGCTCTGGAAACACCATATATTTT. Protein sequence: CASSEVARSGNTIYF.

This clonotype was recorded a few times. This chain connects TRBV7-3 to TRBJ2-2; 8 positions match TRBD2. In germline, CDR1 is SGHTA, CDR2 FQGTGA. The CDR3 length is 20 residues. V gave up 5 bases and J gave up 5 bases; unmatched junction bases: 22. The CDR3 spells CASSPAPAGDLFRETGELFF. The CDR3 DNA sequence: TGTGCCAGCAGCCCCGCCCCAGCGGGGGATCTGTTTAGAGAAACCGGGGAGCTGTTTTTT.

This sequence joins TRBV6-1 and TRBJ1-5, with TRBD1 identical over 7 bases. The junction had 4 bases not matched to a gene; V was cut back by 6 bases and J by 5 bases. Germline CDR1 and CDR2: MNHNS and SASEGT. The CDR3 sequence is 13 residues long. CDR3 amino acids: CASRIDRDQPQHF. In DNA form, the CDR3 reads TGTGCCAGCAGGATCGACAGGGATCAGCCCCAGCATTTT.

This chain connects TRBV30 to TRBJ1-2; TRBD1 is a possible D gene (6 bases). The V gene's germline CDR1 is GTSNPN and CDR2 SVGIG (reference sequence). The CDR3 consists of 11 residues. The chain's CDR3 is CFGRGVSGYTF. CDR3 bases: TGTTTCGGCAGGGGCGTCTCTGGCTACACCTTC.

This clonotype appeared many times. V gene TRBV28 combines with J gene TRBJ2-2; 7 bases map to TRBD2. Germline V gene sequence: CDR1 MDHEN, CDR2 SYDVKM. CDR3 size: 13 residues. After removal of 6 bases from V and 7 bases from J, the junction contained 5 bases not matched to a gene. The CDR3 loop is CASSRGRGGELFF. DNA for the CDR3: TGTGCCAGCAGCCGGGGGAGGGGCGGGGAGCTGTTTTTT. The full variable domain, rest sourced from reference TRBV28 and TRBJ2-2, is DVKVTQSSRYLVKRTGEKVFLECVQDMDHENMFWYRQDPGLGLRLIYFSYDVKMKEKGDIPEGYSVSREKKERFSLILESASTNQTSMYLCASSRGRGGELFFGEGSRLTVL.